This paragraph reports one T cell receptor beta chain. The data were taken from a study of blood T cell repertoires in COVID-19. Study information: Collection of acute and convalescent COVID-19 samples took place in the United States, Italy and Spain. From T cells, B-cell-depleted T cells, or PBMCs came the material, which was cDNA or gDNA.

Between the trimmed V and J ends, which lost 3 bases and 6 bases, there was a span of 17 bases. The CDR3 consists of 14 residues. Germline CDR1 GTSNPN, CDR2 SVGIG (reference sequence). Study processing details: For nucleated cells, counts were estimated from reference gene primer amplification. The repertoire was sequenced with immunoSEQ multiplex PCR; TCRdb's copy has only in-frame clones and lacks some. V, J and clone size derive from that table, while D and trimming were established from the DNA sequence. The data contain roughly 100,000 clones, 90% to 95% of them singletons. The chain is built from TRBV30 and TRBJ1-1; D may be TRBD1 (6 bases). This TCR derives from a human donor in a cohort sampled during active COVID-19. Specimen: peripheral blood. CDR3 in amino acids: CAWSLGAEGSEAFF. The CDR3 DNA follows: TGTGCCTGGAGCCTGGGGGCGGAAGGTTCTGAAGCTTTCTTT.